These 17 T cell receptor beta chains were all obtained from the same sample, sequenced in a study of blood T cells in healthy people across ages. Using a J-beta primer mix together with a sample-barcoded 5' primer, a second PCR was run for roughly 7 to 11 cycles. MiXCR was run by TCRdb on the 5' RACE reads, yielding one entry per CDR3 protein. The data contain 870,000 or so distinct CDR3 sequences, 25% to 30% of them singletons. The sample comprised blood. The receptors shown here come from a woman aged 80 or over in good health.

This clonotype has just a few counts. This CDR3 reads CASSHPTGDRAEAFF. The CDR3 bases are TGTGCCAGCAGCCACCCGACAGGGGACCGAGCTGAAGCTTTCTTT. The chain couples TRBV7-9 to TRBJ1-1; TRBD1 aligns across 8 bases. This CDR3 spans 15 amino acids. CDR1 SEHNR and CDR2 FQNEAQ come from the germline V gene (reference sequence). V shed 5 bases and J 6 bases; nucleotides not matched to a gene: 11.

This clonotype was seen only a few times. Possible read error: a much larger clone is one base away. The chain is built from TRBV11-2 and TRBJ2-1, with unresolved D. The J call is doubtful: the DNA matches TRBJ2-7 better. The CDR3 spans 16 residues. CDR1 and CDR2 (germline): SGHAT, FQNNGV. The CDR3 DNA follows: TGTGCCAGCAGCTCAAAGTTTTTCAGCTCCTACAATGAGCAGTACTTC. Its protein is CASSSKFFSSYNEQYF.

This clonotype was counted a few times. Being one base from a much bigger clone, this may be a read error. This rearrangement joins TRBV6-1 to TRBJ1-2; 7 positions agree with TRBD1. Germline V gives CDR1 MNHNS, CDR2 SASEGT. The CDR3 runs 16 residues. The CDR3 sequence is CTSSEAGGRGELGYTF. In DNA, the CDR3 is TGTACCAGCAGTGAAGCAGGAGGCAGGGGGGAGCTTGGCTACACCTTC.

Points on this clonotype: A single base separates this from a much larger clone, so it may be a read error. CDR3 nucleotides: TGTGCCAGCAGGGAGGACGACCTAGAGACCCAGTACTTC. This encodes CASREDDLETQYF. This sequence joins TRBV25-1 and TRBJ2-5, with D possibly being TRBD2 (5 bases). This CDR3 spans 13 amino acids. V dropped 6 bases and J dropped 4 bases, with 12 bases sitting between them. CDR1 is MGHDK and CDR2 is SYGVNS in the germline V gene.

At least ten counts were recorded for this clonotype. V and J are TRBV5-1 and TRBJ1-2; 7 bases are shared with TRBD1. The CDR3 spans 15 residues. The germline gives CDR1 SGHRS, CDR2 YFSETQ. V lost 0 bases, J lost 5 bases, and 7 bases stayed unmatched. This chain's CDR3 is CASSLDPGTAYGYTF. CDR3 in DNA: TGCGCCAGCAGCTTGGACCCCGGGACAGCATATGGCTACACCTTC.

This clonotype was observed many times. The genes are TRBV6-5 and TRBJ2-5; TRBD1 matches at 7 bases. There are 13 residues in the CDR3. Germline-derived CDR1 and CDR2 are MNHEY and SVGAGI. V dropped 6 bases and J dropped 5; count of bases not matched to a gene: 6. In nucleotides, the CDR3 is TGTGCCAGCAGGAGAGGGGGCGGGGAGACCCAGTACTTC. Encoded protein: CASRRGGGETQYF.

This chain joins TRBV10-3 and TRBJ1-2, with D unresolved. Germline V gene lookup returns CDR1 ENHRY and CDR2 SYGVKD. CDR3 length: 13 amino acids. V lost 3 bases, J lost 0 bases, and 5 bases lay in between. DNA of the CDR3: TGTGCCATCAGTGACTCGACTAACTATGGCTACACCTTC. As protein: CAISDSTNYGYTF.

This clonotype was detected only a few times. In DNA form, the CDR3 reads TGTGCCAGCAGTTTTACCCAACAGGGGGGTCAGCCCCAGCATTTT. It translates to CASSFTQQGGQPQHF. The V and J genes are TRBV12-3 or TRBV12-4 and TRBJ1-5; 8 nucleotides align to TRBD1. Trimming at V came to 3 bases and at J to 6 bases, leaving 7 bases not matched to a gene. The CDR3 is 15 residues long.

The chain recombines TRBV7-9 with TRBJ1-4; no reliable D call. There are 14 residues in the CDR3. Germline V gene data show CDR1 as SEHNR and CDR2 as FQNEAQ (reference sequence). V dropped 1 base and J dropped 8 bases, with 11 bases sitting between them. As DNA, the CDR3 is TGTGCCAGCAGCTTAGGGGGATCATTGGAAAAACTGTTTTTT. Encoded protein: CASSLGGSLEKLFF.

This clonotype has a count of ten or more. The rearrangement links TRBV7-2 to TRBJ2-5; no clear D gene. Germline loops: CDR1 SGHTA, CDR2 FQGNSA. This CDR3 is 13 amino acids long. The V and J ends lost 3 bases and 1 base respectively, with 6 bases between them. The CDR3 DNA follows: TGTGCCAGCAGCTTCTACCTCCAAGAGACCCAGTACTTC. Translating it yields CASSFYLQETQYF.

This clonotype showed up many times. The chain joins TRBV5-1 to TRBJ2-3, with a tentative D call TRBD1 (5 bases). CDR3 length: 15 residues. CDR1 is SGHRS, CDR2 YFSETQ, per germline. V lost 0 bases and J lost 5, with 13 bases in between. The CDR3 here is CASSLAPGSGDTQYF. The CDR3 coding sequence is TGCGCCAGCAGCTTGGCCCCAGGGTCGGGAGATACGCAGTATTTT.

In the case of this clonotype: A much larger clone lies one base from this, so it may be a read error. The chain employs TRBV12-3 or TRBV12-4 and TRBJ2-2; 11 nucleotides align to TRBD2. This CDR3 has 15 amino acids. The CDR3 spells CASRSTSGGPGERFF. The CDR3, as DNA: TGTGCCAGCAGGTCCACTAGCGGGGGACCCGGGGAGCGGTTTTTT.

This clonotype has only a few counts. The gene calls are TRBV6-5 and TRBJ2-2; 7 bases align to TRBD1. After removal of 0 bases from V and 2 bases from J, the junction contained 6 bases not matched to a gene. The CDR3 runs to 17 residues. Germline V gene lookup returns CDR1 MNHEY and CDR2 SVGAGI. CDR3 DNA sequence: TGTGCCAGCAGTTACTCTGGACAGGCCCTTAACACCGGGGAGCTGTTTTTT. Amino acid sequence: CASSYSGQALNTGELFF.

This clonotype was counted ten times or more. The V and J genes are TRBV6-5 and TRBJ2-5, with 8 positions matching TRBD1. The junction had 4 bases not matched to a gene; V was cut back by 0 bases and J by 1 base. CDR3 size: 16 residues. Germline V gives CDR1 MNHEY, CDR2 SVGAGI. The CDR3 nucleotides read TGTGCCAGCAGTTACTCACAGGGGGATAGCCAAGAGACCCAGTACTTC. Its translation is CASSYSQGDSQETQYF.

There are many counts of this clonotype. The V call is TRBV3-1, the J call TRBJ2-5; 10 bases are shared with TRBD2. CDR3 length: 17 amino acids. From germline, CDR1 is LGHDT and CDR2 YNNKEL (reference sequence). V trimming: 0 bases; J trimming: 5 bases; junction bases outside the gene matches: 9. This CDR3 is CASSQDRSGGAEETQYF. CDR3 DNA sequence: TGTGCCAGCAGCCAAGACAGAAGCGGGGGGGCCGAGGAGACCCAGTACTTC.

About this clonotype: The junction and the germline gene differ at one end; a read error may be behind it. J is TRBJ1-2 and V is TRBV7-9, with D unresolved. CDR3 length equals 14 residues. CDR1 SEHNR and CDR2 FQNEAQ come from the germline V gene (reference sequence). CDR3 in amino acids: CASGLADERGGYTF. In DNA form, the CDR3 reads TGTGCCAGCGGCTTAGCGGATGAGAGAGGCGGCTACACCTTC.

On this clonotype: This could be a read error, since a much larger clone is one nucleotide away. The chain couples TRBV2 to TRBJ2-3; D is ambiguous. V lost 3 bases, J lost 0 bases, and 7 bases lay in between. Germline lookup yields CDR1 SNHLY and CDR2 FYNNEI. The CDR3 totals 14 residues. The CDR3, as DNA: TGTGCCAGCAGTGACAGAACTAGCACAGATACGCAGTATTTT. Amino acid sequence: CASSDRTSTDTQYF.